This is a list of T cell receptor beta chains from one sample in a study of blood T cell repertoires in COVID-19. The protocol was immunoSEQ multiplex PCR, while the TCRdb copy is restricted to in-frame clones and leaves out a portion. The sample lists about 270,000 clones, about 89% occurring once. Material for sequencing was peripheral blood. These receptors were obtained from a woman in her fifties or sixties with acute or convalescent COVID-19. The CDR3 runs from the conserved cysteine through the conserved F or W. The D gene is left open where the match is weak. Clone size is stated in some rows and not others, as once, few, many or a class when expanded.

d_gene | j_gene | v_gene | abundance | CDR3nt | CDR3aa
NA | TRBJ2-1 | TRBV18 | NA | TGTGCCAGCTCACCGGCGGGACGGCGCTCCTACAATGAGCAGTTCTTC | CASSPAGRRSYNEQFF
NA | TRBJ2-4 | TRBV10-3 | NA | TGTGCCATCAGTGTCTCCCCCGGACAGGGAGGGAACATTCAGTACTTC | CAISVSPGQGGNIQYF
TRBD2 | TRBJ2-3 | TRBV2 | once | TGTGCGCCTAAAAAGTCTAGCGGAAGCACAGATACGCAGTATTTT | CAPKKSSGSTDTQYF
TRBD2 | TRBJ2-1 | TRBV5-1 | NA | TGCGCCAGCAGCTTGGGTAGCGGGAGTTCGGATGAGCAGTTCTTC | CASSLGSGSSDEQFF
NA | TRBJ2-1 | TRBV30 | NA | TGTGCCTGCCCCAAGGCTGGGACACACTACAATGAGCAGTTCTTC | CACPKAGTHYNEQFF
NA | TRBJ1-6 | TRBV7-9 | few | TGTGCCAGCAGCTTGAAGGGGGGGACCCAGCCCCTCCACTTT | CASSLKGGTQPLHF
NA | TRBJ2-1 | TRBV28 | NA | TGTGCCAGCAGTTTTTCTCGTAGGGGAGGGGGCAATGAGCAGTTCTTC | CASSFSRRGGGNEQFF
NA | TRBJ2-1 | TRBV7-2 | NA | TGTGCCAGCAGCTTTCTGGCAGATTCGTACAATGAGCAGTTCTTC | CASSFLADSYNEQFF
NA | TRBJ1-2 | TRBV5-1 | NA | TGCGCCAGCAGCTTGGACGGTGGAGCTAACTATGGCTACACCTTC | CASSLDGGANYGYTF
NA | TRBJ2-1 | TRBV6-2/TRBV6-3 | NA | TGTGCCAGCAGTTACTCATTCGGGCGGGGACAGTACAATGAGCAGTTCTTC | CASSYSFGRGQYNEQFF
NA | TRBJ1-1 | TRBV19 | NA | TGTGCCAGTAGTGACCTGGGACATTACATGAACACTGAAGCTTTCTTT | CASSDLGHYMNTEAFF
TRBD2 | TRBJ2-1 | TRBV5-4 | NA | TGTGCCAGCACCCCTGGGGGGAGGGCCGATGGGGGGAATGAGCAGTTCTTC | CASTPGGRADGGNEQFF
NA | TRBJ1-1 | TRBV7-8 | NA | TGTGCCAGCAGCGCAAACGAAGCGAACACTGAAGCTTTCTTT | CASSANEANTEAFF
TRBD2 | TRBJ2-7 | TRBV24-1 | NA | TGTGCCACCTCCCCCCGACCGGGACTAGCTCACTCCTACGAGCAGTACTTC | CATSPRPGLAHSYEQYF
TRBD2 | TRBJ2-7 | TRBV30 | NA | TGTGCCTGGAGTGTACGGACTAGCGGCTACGAGCAGTACTTC | CAWSVRTSGYEQYF
TRBD2 | TRBJ2-1 | TRBV2 | once | TGTGCCAGCGCTAGCGGGACGTCGAGTGAGCAGTTCTTC | CASASGTSSEQFF
NA | TRBJ1-5 | TRBV28 | NA | TGTGCCAGCAGTTTGCGTCCGTTCTCCCAGCATTTT | CASSLRPFSQHF
NA | TRBJ1-2 | TRBV15 | NA | TGTGCCACCAGCAGAGAGACCGGCGGCGTCTATGGCTACACCTTC | CATSRETGGVYGYTF
TRBD2 | TRBJ2-7 | TRBV4-1 | NA | TGCGCCAGCAGCCAAGTGTCTAGCGGGGCGCCTTACGAGCAGTACTTC | CASSQVSSGAPYEQYF
NA | TRBJ2-2 | TRBV24-1 | NA | TGTGCCACCAGTGATTTGCGTCCGTCGAACACCGGGGAGCTGTTTTTT | CATSDLRPSNTGELFF
TRBD1 | TRBJ2-5 | TRBV10-3 | NA | TGTGCCATCAGTGATAACCCCACAGGGGGCGGGGGAGAGACCCAGTACTTC | CAISDNPTGGGGETQYF